This paragraph covers one T cell receptor beta chain sequence. No antigen is known for it. This specimen comes from a study of CD8+ T cells in alopecia areata. Study findings and constraints: Elevated clonality characterized lesional scalp relative to normal scalp, particularly in alopecia totalis/universalis. Scalp repertoires also include resident alphabeta T cells from normal skin.

RNA extraction and reverse transcription yielded cDNA as sequencing template. Data came from immunoSEQ multiplex PCR; TCRdb stores just in-frame clones and leaves some out. The repertoire includes around 150,000 clones, about three fifths of them detected once, and 30% to 45% sits in the top ten. CDR1 is MNHEY and CDR2 is SVGAGI in the germline V gene. The CDR3 has 15 residues. After removal of 5 bases from V and 0 bases from J, the junction contained 7 bases not matched to a gene. The chain combines TRBV6-5 with TRBJ2-7, with TRBD2 matching over 7 bases. This TCR was recovered from a human donor in good health. The specimen sequenced was CD8+ T cells sorted from blood. The CDR3, as DNA: TGTGCCAGCAGTCCCACGCCTAGCGGCTCCTACGAGCAGTACTTC. It encodes CASSPTPSGSYEQYF.